One and the same sample provided the 7 T cell receptor beta chains below, sequenced in a study of T cell clusters in autoimmune cytopenias. TRB rearrangements were amplified by touch-down multiplex PCR with mixed TRB-A/B primers. TCRdb reprocessed the multiplex PCR reads and reports one entry per CDR3 protein, with no DNA. This sample's clone table lists some 7,000 distinct CDR3 sequences. TRB amplification used approximately 250 ng of peripheral blood genomic DNA. The same data also contributed to another study, on T cell repertoires in aging, cancer and after chemotherapy.

Sequenced input: peripheral blood. The receptor source for this set is a human donor in good health.

V usage is TRBV7-6 and J usage is TRBJ1-2; the TRBD1 assignment by TCRdb is unverifiable without DNA. This CDR3 region has 14 residues. Germline values: CDR1 SGHVS, CDR2 FNYEAQ. The CDR3 is CASSSRTGRFGYTF.

Its frequency marks this clonotype as large (0.1 to 1%). V and J are TRBV29-1 and TRBJ2-7; TCRdb names TRBD2, which stays unverified in the absence of DNA. The CDR3 is made up of 12 amino acids. Germline-derived CDR1 and CDR2 are SQVTM and ANQGSEA. CDR3: CSVTAGSYEQYF.

Its frequency marks this clonotype as medium-sized (0.01 to 0.1%). This chain connects TRBV15 to TRBJ1-5; TCRdb reports TRBD1, a call that lacks DNA to check it against. The CDR3 runs 14 residues. Germline CDR1 LNHNV, CDR2 YYDKDF (reference sequence). The CDR3 loop reads CATSNRGQNQPQHF.

The genes are TRBV29-1 and TRBJ1-2; with no DNA, the TCRdb D assignment of TRBD1 cannot be verified. CDR3 length: 11 amino acids. Germline V CDR1 and CDR2: SQVTM, ANQGSEA. The CDR3 loop is CSVKRGDGYTF.

This clonotype counts as medium-sized (0.01 to 0.1%) by frequency. The chain combines TRBV6-5 with TRBJ2-3; TCRdb gives TRBD1 as the D gene, but with no DNA this cannot be confirmed. The CDR3 is 16 residues long. The germline CDR1 and CDR2 sequences are MNHEY and SVGAGI. CDR3 region: CASSYAGGQGADTQYF.

This rearrangement joins TRBV18 to TRBJ2-3. The CDR3 length is 15 residues. Germline values: CDR1 KGHSH, CDR2 LQKENI. The CDR3 reads CASSPETGGTDTQYF.

This clonotype is classed as medium-sized by frequency. The chain links TRBV27 to TRBJ1-2. The CDR3 covers 11 residues. Germline CDR1 is MNHEY and CDR2 is SMNVEV (reference sequence). CDR3 loop: CASRSNYGYTF.